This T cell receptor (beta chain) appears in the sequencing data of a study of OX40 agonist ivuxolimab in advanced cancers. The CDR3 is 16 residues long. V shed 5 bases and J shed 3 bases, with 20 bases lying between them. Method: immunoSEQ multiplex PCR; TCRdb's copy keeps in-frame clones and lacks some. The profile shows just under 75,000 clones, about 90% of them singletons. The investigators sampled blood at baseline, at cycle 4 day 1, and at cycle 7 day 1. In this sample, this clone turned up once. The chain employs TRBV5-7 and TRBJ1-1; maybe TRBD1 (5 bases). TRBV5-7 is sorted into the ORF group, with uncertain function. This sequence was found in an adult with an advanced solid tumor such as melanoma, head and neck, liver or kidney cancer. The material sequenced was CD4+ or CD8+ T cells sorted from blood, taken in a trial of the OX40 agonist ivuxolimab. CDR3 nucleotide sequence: TGTGCCAGCAGGAGGCGTTTAGGGACGTCGGACACTGAAGCTTTCTTT. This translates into CASRRRLGTSDTEAFF.